The clone carrying this TCR beta chain was counted many times. The antigen is unknown. The sample is drawn from a study of T-cell reconstitution after alpha-beta-depleted transplantation in children. Study-wide results and limits: The study reportedly traced alpha-beta T cells about two months after transplant to several hundred expanded graft clones. Diversity of TCRbeta at day 60 was high in some patients, arising from surviving recipient T cells and thymic progenitors. Diversity and T-cell counts at one year after transplant derived mostly from new T cells.

The ends were cut back, 0 bases at V and 3 bases at J, with 10 bases in the middle. Germline CDR1 reads SGHRS; CDR2 reads YFSETQ. This CDR3 has 15 amino acids. Preparation of the TCRbeta library was carried out with unique molecular identifiers. TCRdb fed the PCR reads into MiXCR, producing one record per CDR3 protein. The sample has 210,000 or so distinct CDR3 sequences, around 9.9% seen once. The sample consisted of PBMCs, taken before TCRalphabeta/CD19-depleted stem cell transplant. The clonotype was recovered from a child younger than two with acute myeloid leukemia, due to receive a stem cell transplant. This chain links TRBV5-1 with TRBJ1-5, with D perhaps TRBD1 (5 bases). The DNA for the CDR3 is TGCGCCAGCAGCTTGGGGGACGGCTACAATCAGCCCCAGCATTTT. It is translated as CASSLGDGYNQPQHF.